This entry is about one TCR beta chain. Participants spanned ages about 18 to 89 years and resided in about two dozen US areas. Participants had their cohort set by participant-reported clinical history. Study processing details: Nucleated cell counts were estimated from reference gene primer amplification. Profiled with immunoSEQ multiplex PCR; TCRdb holds only in-frame clones, not every one. V and J calls and clone size follow that table, whereas D and trimming were derived from the DNA. The table records 130,000 or so clones, about 86% of them present only once. This specimen belongs to a study of blood T cell repertoires in COVID-19. The sequencing input was PBMCs or T cells enriched from blood (not recorded which). The TCR sequence derives from a man aged 40-49 years with acute COVID-19.

The CDR3 region has the DNA TGTGCCAGCTTCCCTCTTAGCGAGAAGGGTTGGGGTGGCTACACCTTC. Translated, it gives CASFPLSEKGWGGYTF. This chain connects TRBV27 to TRBJ1-2; D is unclear. The CDR3 runs to 16 residues. The germline V and J ends were trimmed by 8 bases and 7 bases, with 26 bases remaining between them. In germline, CDR1 is MNHEY, CDR2 SMNVEV (reference sequence).